The sequence of this T cell receptor beta chain was determined in a study of cytomegalovirus exposure and HLA in healthy donors. Study results and caveats: Analysis performed later found roughly 18,000 TCR beta sequences associated with HLA alleles at 0.05 false discovery rate. Association of a missense DCLRE1C variant with TCR beta V- and J-gene trimming was reported in a later analysis.

Primers: 60 Vbeta forward and 13 Jbeta reverse. Repertoires were generated with immunoSEQ multiplex PCR, while TCRdb's copy carries only in-frame clones and drops some. The sample records under 95,000 clones, 80% being singletons. Samples came from healthy bone marrow donors. Concerning this clone: The antigen remains unidentified.

Germline CDR1 and CDR2: SNHLY and FYNNEI. Trimming pared 0 bases from V and 5 bases from J, leaving 23 bases between. This CDR3 has 19 residues. The chain uses TRBV2 and TRBJ2-1, with D maybe TRBD1 (7 bases). This receptor was identified in a male donor in good health and CMV-seronegative. Source material: PBMCs. The CDR3 spells CASSEAGTARRGLHNEQFF. CDR3 nucleotides: TGTGCCAGCAGTGAAGCGGGGACAGCCCGTCGGGGACTGCACAATGAGCAGTTCTTC.